Sequencing of this TCR beta chain was carried out in a study of cytomegalovirus exposure and HLA in healthy donors. Vbeta (60) and Jbeta (13) primers were used in the PCR. The protocol was immunoSEQ multiplex PCR, while the TCRdb copy is restricted to in-frame clones and leaves out a portion. The repertoire holds about 170,000 clones, with around 80% as singletons. For this clone: What it binds is not known.

This CDR3 spans 14 amino acids. Germline V gene sequence: CDR1 SGHRS, CDR2 YFSETQ. Trimming left V 0 bases short and J 7 bases short, with 8 bases between. Study conclusions and caveats: Listed as cytomegalovirus-associated were 150 or so TCR beta chains. Generally TCR sequences proved uncommon, though certain public TCRs appeared in numerous donors.

This clonotype was obtained from a woman aged 45-60 years in good health and CMV-seronegative. Sequencing was done on a sample of PBMCs. The V and J genes are TRBV5-1 and TRBJ1-6; a weak D match, TRBD1 (5 bases). CDR3 in DNA: TGCGCCAGCAGCTTGGACAGGATAAATTCACCCCTCCACTTT. Its translation is CASSLDRINSPLHF. The entire variable domain, with the rest obtained from reference TRBV5-1 and TRBJ1-6, is as follows: KAGVTQTPRYLIKTRGQQVTLSCSPISGHRSVSWYQQTPGQGLQFLFEYFSETQRNKGNFPGRFSGRQFSNSRSEMNVSTLELGDSALYLCASSLDRINSPLHFGNGTRLTVT.